What follows describes a single TCR beta chain. It has no known antigen specificity. No base quality values were provided; no much bigger clone lies one nucleotide off. Each collaborating institution followed its own protocols to collect whole blood in K2EDTA tubes. For TCRbeta analysis, collaborators shipped samples as frozen whole blood, isolated PBMCs, or DNA extracted from either of those sample types. The sample is drawn from a study of blood T cell repertoires in COVID-19 (TCRdb year 2020). About the investigation overall: Samples covering the acute and convalescent phases of COVID-19 were provided by collaborators in the United States, Italy and Spain. HLA class I and class II types, where available, came from metadata supplied by the sample provider rather than from assay-based typing. The sample metadata nearly always contained a de-identified subject ID, COVID-19 status, age in years and sex. The material from the prospective study consisted of cDNA or gDNA derived from T cells, B-cell-depleted T cells, or PBMCs. The dataset comprised deeply sampled blood TCRbeta repertoires from subjects exposed to, actively infected with, or recovered from COVID-19. A freely available public database, intended as a resource for researchers studying the immune response to SARS-CoV-2, is where the repertoires were released. Samples were obtained from the ongoing ImmuneRACE study (first 160 participants) and from about 1,300 subjects provided by 6 global collaborators. Broad study findings and their caveats: The quantity of clinical and demographic metadata differed by source and by participant and was supplied without curation.

The immunoSEQ Assay, a bias-controlled multiplex PCR, was used to amplify TCRbeta CDR3 regions from genomic DNA. The paper's processing steps were these. Nucleated cell counts per sample were estimated from amplification of reference gene primers within the assay. To quantify the absolute abundance of each unique TCRbeta CDR3 rearrangement, sequence reads were collapsed and filtered. Productive Simpson clonality was computed per sample as the square root of Simpson's diversity index over productive rearrangements. The source is immuneACCESS, and TCRdb retained only in-frame sequences with V and J called. Part of the clones is not carried over; for the studies checked, unresolved V genes explain less than half of this, and the remainder is unexplained. The DNA gave D and trimming, while V, J and clone size come from that table. The table for this sample lists 70,000 to 90,000 clones; 70% to 90% of them were counted only once. The top ten clones comprise 18% of the sample.

Spanning cysteine to phenylalanine, the CDR3 consists of 13 amino acids. Only the CDR3 portion is preserved as DNA: 39 bases, with reading frame beginning at the first base. The germline V gene supplies CDR1 SQVTM and CDR2 ANQGSEA. Ends trimmed: V by 6 bases, J by 1 base; bases unmatched to a gene: 3. Here the chain combines TRBV29-1 and TRBJ2-3, with TRBD2 matching 8 junction bases. This TCR derives from a woman of 80 years or more with acute or convalescent COVID-19. Specimen: peripheral blood. The bases read TGCAGCGTCGGGGGGGCGCGCACAGATACGCAGTATTTT. It codes for CSVGGARTDTQYF.